The T cell receptor beta chain described here comes from a study of resident and recirculating memory T cells in vitiligo. Study-level information: Each patient gave two lesional and two nonlesional epidermal shave biopsies, plus PBMCs.

Using immunoSEQ multiplex PCR, the repertoire was profiled, and TCRdb retains in-frame clones only, with some absent. The table has roughly 80,000 clones, 92% seen once; the top ten hold about 5%. V was shortened by 3 bases and J by 5 bases, with 10 bases between the two germline ends. Germline CDR1 is ENHRY and CDR2 is SYGVKD. The CDR3 length is 13 residues. To note about this clone: Its specificity is unknown.

Study results and limitations: TCR sequences were not conserved across biopsy sites or patients. No unique dominant TCR clone was found in vitiligo lesions.

The chain combines TRBV10-3 with TRBJ2-5; tentative D call: TRBD2 (5 bases). The receptor comes from a male donor with vitiligo. Sequenced sample: blood. The CDR3: CAISDHGGETQYF. The DNA for the CDR3 is TGTGCCATCAGTGACCATGGAGGCGAGACCCAGTACTTC.